This T cell receptor beta chain appears in the sequencing data of a study of T-cell memory formation after mild COVID-19. Via MiXCR, TCRdb re-called the 5' RACE reads, giving one row per CDR3 protein. Of 7,000 or so distinct CDR3 sequences listed, approximately 30% were seen once; the top ten hold 55%. This CDR3 has 16 residues. V was pared by 6 bases and J by 6 bases, with 7 bases of the junction left unmatched. Specimen: PBMCs or a T cell subset sorted from them (not recorded which). The rearrangement joins TRBV12-3 or TRBV12-4 to TRBJ2-3, with 15 bases that match TRBD2. The sequence was obtained from an adult woman who had mild COVID-19 (a few samples of this study predate the infection). Cell type and time point are not known. This CDR3 is CASSKGLAGGGDTQYF. CDR3 bases: TGTGCCAGCAGCAAGGGACTAGCGGGGGGAGGTGATACGCAGTATTTT.